This T cell receptor beta chain originates from a study of liver allograft versus peripheral blood T cells. Study overall: Intrahepatic T cell receptor repertoires from transplanted livers were compared against repertoires in recipients' peripheral blood. General study points: Repertoires of T cell receptors in liver allografts reportedly differed from peripheral blood repertoires.

TCRdb redid the calling of the reads with MiXCR, one entry per CDR3 protein. The table shows about 13,000 distinct CDR3 sequences, with under 20% occurring only once. This clonotype was observed at least ten times. What it binds is not known. Germline V gene lookup returns CDR1 MNHEY and CDR2 SMNVEV (reference sequence). This CDR3 comprises 15 residues. Trimming took off 6 bases at V and 2 bases at J, with 16 bases between the two ends. The sequence was obtained from a human patient who had a liver transplant. The graft donor may account for some of the T cells. The chain is built from TRBV27 and TRBJ2-5; D ambiguous. CDR3 loop: CASRNSPGLQETQYF. CDR3 DNA: TGTGCCAGCAGAAATAGTCCCGGCCTACAAGAGACCCAGTACTTC.